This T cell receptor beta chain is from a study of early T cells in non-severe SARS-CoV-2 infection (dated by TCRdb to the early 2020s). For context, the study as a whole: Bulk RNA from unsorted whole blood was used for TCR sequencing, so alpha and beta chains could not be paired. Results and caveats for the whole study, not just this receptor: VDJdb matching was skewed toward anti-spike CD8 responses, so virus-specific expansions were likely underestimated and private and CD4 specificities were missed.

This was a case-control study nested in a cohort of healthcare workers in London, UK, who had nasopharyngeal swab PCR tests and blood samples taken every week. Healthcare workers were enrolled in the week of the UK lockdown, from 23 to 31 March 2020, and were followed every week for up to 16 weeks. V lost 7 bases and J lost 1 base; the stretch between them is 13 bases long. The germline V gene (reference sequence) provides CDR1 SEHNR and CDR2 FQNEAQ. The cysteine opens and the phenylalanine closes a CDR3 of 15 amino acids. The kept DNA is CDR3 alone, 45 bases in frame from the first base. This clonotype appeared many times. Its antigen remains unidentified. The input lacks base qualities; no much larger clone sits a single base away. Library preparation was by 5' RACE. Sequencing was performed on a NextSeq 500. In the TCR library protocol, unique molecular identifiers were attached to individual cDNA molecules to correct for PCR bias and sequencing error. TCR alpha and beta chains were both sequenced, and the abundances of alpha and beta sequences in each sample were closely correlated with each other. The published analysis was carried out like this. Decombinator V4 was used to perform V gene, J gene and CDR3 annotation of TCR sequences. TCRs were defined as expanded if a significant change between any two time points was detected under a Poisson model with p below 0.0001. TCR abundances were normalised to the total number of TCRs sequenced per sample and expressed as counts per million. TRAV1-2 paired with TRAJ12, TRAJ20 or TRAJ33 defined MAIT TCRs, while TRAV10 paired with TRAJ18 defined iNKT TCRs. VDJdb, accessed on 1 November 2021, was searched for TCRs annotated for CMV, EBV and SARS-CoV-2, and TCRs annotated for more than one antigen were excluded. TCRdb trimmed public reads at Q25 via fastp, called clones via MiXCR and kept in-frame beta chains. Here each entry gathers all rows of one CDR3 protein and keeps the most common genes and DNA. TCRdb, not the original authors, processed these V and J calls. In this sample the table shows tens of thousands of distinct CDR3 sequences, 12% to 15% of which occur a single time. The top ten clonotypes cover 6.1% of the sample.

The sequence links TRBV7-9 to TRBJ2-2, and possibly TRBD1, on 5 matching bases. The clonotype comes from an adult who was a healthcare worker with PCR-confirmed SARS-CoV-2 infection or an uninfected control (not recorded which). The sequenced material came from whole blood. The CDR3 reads CASIEMQGNTGELFF. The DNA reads TGTGCCAGCATCGAGATGCAGGGGAACACCGGGGAGCTGTTTTTT.